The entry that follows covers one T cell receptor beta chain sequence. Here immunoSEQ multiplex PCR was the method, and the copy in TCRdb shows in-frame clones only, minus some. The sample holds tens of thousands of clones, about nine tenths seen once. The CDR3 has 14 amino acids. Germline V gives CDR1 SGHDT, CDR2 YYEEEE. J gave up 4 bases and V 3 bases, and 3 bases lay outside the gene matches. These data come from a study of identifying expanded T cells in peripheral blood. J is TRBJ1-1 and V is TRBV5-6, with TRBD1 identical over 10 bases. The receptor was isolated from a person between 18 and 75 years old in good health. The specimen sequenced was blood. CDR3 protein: CASSWRDRGTEAFF. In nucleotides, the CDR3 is TGTGCCAGCAGCTGGAGGGACAGGGGCACTGAAGCTTTCTTT. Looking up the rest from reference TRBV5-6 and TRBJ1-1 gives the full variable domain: DAGVTQSPTHLIKTRGQQVTLRCSPKSGHDTVSWYQQALGQGPQFIFQYYEEEERQRGNFPDRFSGHQFPNYSSELNVNALLLGDSALYLCASSWRDRGTEAFFGQGTRLTVV.